This TCR beta chain comes out of a study of shared clonotypes between healthy human individuals (TCRdb year 2020). With regard to the full study: The cohort comprised two women and a few men aged 18 to 49 years. To increase sequencing depth and limit assay-specific biases, TCR repertoire library preparation and sequencing were carried out by different laboratories using diverse techniques. Blood TCR repertoires of roughly five healthy adults were deeply sequenced to estimate repertoire size and the extent of clonotype sharing between individuals. Each donor's leukapheresis produced roughly between roughly 0.85 and 9.5 billion PBMCs. For each donor, CD4 naive and CD4 memory were each run on three plates, CD8 naive on two plates, and CD8 memory on one plate. The study at large found these results: Sampling was limited to blood, and TCR repertoires in tissue likely differ from TCR repertoires in blood. Even with the large sequencing depth, rarefaction of the sorted-subset datasets indicated that sequencing was incomplete. Pairwise subsampling led to the expectation that sequencing depth would affect the degree of clonotype sharing among donors. Larger estimated clonotype richness was generally found for naive subsets than for memory subsets. The small number of donors limited the genetic and exposure-history diversity represented. Compared with non-shared clonotypes, the clonotypes found in all four sorted-subset donors had higher generation probabilities. Sharing across a handful of donors was observed for approximately 5% of naive CD4, less than 4% of naive CD8, over 2% of memory CD4, and about 0.4% of memory CD8 clonotypes.

CD8 naive samples were obtained by positive selection for CCR7 among CD45RO-negative cells, yielding a CD45RA+CCR7+ population from which TemRA cells were excluded. Healthy HIV-negative adults with no recently reported acute infections or vaccinations were included as donors. Every donor was a Caucasian adult living in Nashville, Tennessee, USA. Blood was collected by leukapheresis, and PBMCs were isolated by Ficoll-Histopaque density gradient centrifugation and then cryopreserved in liquid nitrogen vapor phase. Purity and quantity of every magnetically sorted T cell population were checked by analytical flow cytometry. Genomic DNA was isolated from each sorted fraction and quantified by UV absorbance on a Nanodrop 2000c. Using the deep immunoSEQ assay, multiplex PCR amplified TCR CDR3 regions from genomic DNA. Extracted genomic DNA from each cell subset was distributed evenly across all wells of several immunoSEQ 96-well plates, and each plate was treated as a replicate. For sorted subsets, about 200 ng genomic DNA, equal to some 30,000 T cell genomes, was loaded into each replicate PCR. Purified libraries were quantified with a Qubit 3.0 fluorometer, sized on a Bioanalyzer 2100, and re-quantified with the KAPA Library Quantification kit. Every immunoSEQ 96-well plate was sequenced on a separate single-read 150-cycle Illumina NextSeq 550 flow cell. In the paper's pipeline: Because only junctional sequences without quality scores were contained in the immunoSEQ output, filtering matching that applied to full-length reads could not be performed. Sequences were annotated with PyIR, a Python wrapper for IgBLAST v1.9, using IMGT germline references to assign V/J genes and CDR3. Reads were filtered out if the reads had weak V/J assignments (E-value above 1e-6), no CDR3, stop codons, out-of-frame junctions, or ambiguous translated residues. V3J clonotypes were defined as sequences sharing the same inferred V gene, J gene, and CDR3 amino acid sequence. To compute the percentage overlap between repertoires, the number of shared unique clonotypes was divided by the size of the smaller repertoire. RTK rarefaction, the Chao1 estimator, and Recon v2.1 estimates of unobserved clonotypes were used to assess repertoire richness. OLGA was used to compute generation probabilities for all TCRbeta clonotypes that the gDNA method yielded from several donors. In TCRdb, the immuneACCESS table is reduced to in-frame sequences with V and J assigned. These tables do not hold every clone; where another copy was compared, an unresolved V gene accounts for under half, and the others remain unexplained. The V and J calls and clone size were taken over from that table, and D and trimming were inferred from the DNA. This sample gives approximately 1.9 million clones in total; 80% to 95% of them show up just once. The ten largest clones capture 1.5% to 2% of the sample.

Trimming removed 4 bases from V and 2 bases from J, leaving 18 bases between the germline ends. Counted from cysteine to phenylalanine, this CDR3 has 16 amino acids. The CDR3 DNA has 48 bases and is translated from base 1. Per the germline V gene (reference sequence), GTSNPN is the CDR1 and SVGIG is the CDR2. As regards this clone: Its specific antigen is unknown. No much larger clone is present one base from it, and per-base qualities are unavailable.

This receptor was identified in a man between 18 and 29 years old in good health. Some clones in this sample may be carry-over from other donors' samples. The rearranged segments are TRBV30 and TRBJ1-3; tentative D gene TRBD1, with 6 bases matching. The sequenced sample was naive CD8+ T cells from PBMCs. The cell subset or site label corresponds to: CD45RA+CCR7+. CDR3 sequence: CAWNRGDIRTGNTIYF. The bases read TGTGCCTGGAACCGGGGGGACATACGAACTGGAAACACCATATATTTT.